These 20 T cell receptor beta chains were sequenced from one sample in a study of blood T cell repertoires in COVID-19. TCRdb's copy holds only in-frame clones and misses some; the assay was immunoSEQ multiplex PCR. The table shows about 200,000 clones, with 82% occurring only once. The sequenced material came from peripheral blood. The receptors here all came from a human donor with acute or convalescent COVID-19. The donor label of this sample is uncertain.

This chain joins TRBV7-3 and TRBJ2-1; D is ambiguous. Germline lookup yields CDR1 SGHTA and CDR2 FQGTGA. This CDR3 spans 13 amino acids. Trimming cost V 3 bases and J 6 bases, with 9 bases left between them. CDR3 DNA: TGTGCCAGCAGCTTCACAGTCCGCAATGAGCAGTTCTTC. It encodes CASSFTVRNEQFF.

The chain links TRBV30 to TRBJ1-3; D is possibly TRBD1 (5 bases). CDR1 GTSNPN and CDR2 SVGIG come from the germline V gene (reference sequence). V shed 8 bases and J shed 3 bases, with 14 bases lying between them. The CDR3 totals 13 residues. CDR3 sequence reads: CAMGQGGGNTIYF. The CDR3 region has the DNA TGTGCCATGGGGCAGGGAGGTGGAAACACCATATATTTT.

This chain connects TRBV4-1 to TRBJ2-3; no clear D. The germline V and J ends were trimmed by 2 bases and 6 bases, with 15 bases remaining between them. The germline gives CDR1 MGHRA, CDR2 YSYEKL. The CDR3 is 15 residues long. CDR3 in DNA: TGCGCCAGCAGCCAACGTTCGGGTTTAATTGATACGCAGTATTTT. It translates to CASSQRSGLIDTQYF.

This clone came up a few times. The genes are TRBV5-1 and TRBJ1-1; 9 bases are shared with TRBD1. The J segment lost 8 bases and the V segment lost 8 bases, leaving 10 bases of the junction unmatched. CDR3 size: 13 residues. Germline loops: CDR1 SGHRS, CDR2 YFSETQ. The CDR3: CASMTGGGREAFF. CDR3 in DNA: TGCGCCAGTATGACAGGGGGTGGGCGGGAAGCTTTCTTT.

The rearrangement links TRBV7-9 to TRBJ2-5, with a possible D match to TRBD1 (5 bases). This CDR3 is 13 amino acids long. The germline V gene encodes CDR1 SEHNR and CDR2 FQNEAQ (reference sequence). Trimming removed 3 bases from V and 1 base from J, with 6 bases in between. The CDR3 sequence is CASSLTAQETQYF. The CDR3, as DNA: TGTGCCAGCAGCTTGACAGCCCAAGAGACCCAGTACTTC.

The gene calls are TRBV9 and TRBJ2-7; perhaps TRBD1 as D (8 bases). This CDR3 is built from 15 residues. V dropped 2 bases and J dropped 1 base, with 13 bases sitting between them. The V gene's germline CDR1 is SGDLS and CDR2 YYNGEE. CDR3 nucleotide sequence: TGTGCCAGCAGCGTGGCACAGGGGGGGTCCTACGAGCAGTACTTC. It is translated as CASSVAQGGSYEQYF.

The chain joins TRBV5-4 to TRBJ1-6; 8 bases are a match to TRBD1. CDR3 length: 14 residues. The V gene end was trimmed by 5 bases and the J gene end by 7 bases; junction bases not matched to a gene: 5. The germline V gene has CDR1 SGHNT and CDR2 YYREEE (reference sequence). The CDR3 bases are TGTGCCAGCAGTTACTGGACAGGGAATTCACCCCTCCACTTT. Its translation is CASSYWTGNSPLHF. Supplemented by reference TRBV5-4 and TRBJ1-6, the full variable domain reads ETGVTQSPTHLIKTRGQQVTLRCSSQSGHNTVSWYQQALGQGPQFIFQYYREEENGRGNFPPRFSGLQFPNYSSELNVNALELDDSALYLCASSYWTGNSPLHFGNGTRLTVT.

The chain is built from TRBV6-5 and TRBJ1-1; 8 positions match TRBD1. Germline CDR1 MNHEY, CDR2 SVGAGI. Trimming removed 4 bases from V and 8 bases from J; junction bases left unmatched: 3. This CDR3 has 12 amino acids. The DNA of the CDR3 is TGTGCCAGCAGTTCGCGGACAGGGGAAGCTTTCTTT. Its translation is CASSSRTGEAFF.

J is TRBJ1-1 and V is TRBV3-1 (or the pseudogene TRBV3-2); 7 nucleotides match TRBD1. After removal of 1 base from V and 2 bases from J, the junction contained 4 bases not matched to a gene. Germline CDR1 reads LGHDT; CDR2 reads YNNKEL (reference sequence). The CDR3 has 15 residues. CDR3 in DNA: TGTGCCAGCAGCCAAGGGACAGGCCCCAACACTGAAGCTTTCTTT. Translating gives CASSQGTGPNTEAFF.

This rearrangement joins TRBV4-1 to TRBJ2-1; 7 bases match TRBD1. J lost 4 bases, V lost 1 base, and 7 bases had no gene match. The germline V gene encodes CDR1 MGHRA and CDR2 YSYEKL. The CDR3 covers 16 residues. The CDR3 DNA reads TGCGCCAGCAGCCAAGGCCGGGACAGAAGATACAATGAGCAGTTCTTC. Translated: CASSQGRDRRYNEQFF.

The V gene is TRBV3-1 (or the pseudogene TRBV3-2), the J gene TRBJ2-5; 16 bases are a match to TRBD2. Germline V gene lookup returns CDR1 LGHDT and CDR2 YNNKEL (reference sequence). This CDR3 is 18 amino acids long. V was pared by 5 bases and J by 4 bases, with 10 bases of the junction left unmatched. CDR3 DNA sequence: TGTGCCAGCAGCGTTCCGGGACTAGCGGGAGGGCTCGGAGAGACCCAGTACTTC. This sequence encodes CASSVPGLAGGLGETQYF.

The gene calls are TRBV2 and TRBJ2-1; D is unclear. Germline V gene sequence: CDR1 SNHLY, CDR2 FYNNEI. Between the trimmed V and J ends, which lost 6 bases and 9 bases, there was a span of 18 bases. This CDR3 is built from 14 residues. The CDR3 DNA reads as TGTGCCAGCAGCCCACGATTACCACACACTGAGCAGTTCTTC. Translated, it gives CASSPRLPHTEQFF. Together with reference TRBV2 and TRBJ2-1, the CDR3 gives the full variable domain: EPEVTQTPSHQVTQMGQEVILRCVPISNHLYFYWYRQILGQKVEFLVSFYNNEISEKSEIFDDQFSVERPDGSNFTLKIRSTKLEDSAMYFCASSPRLPHTEQFFGPGTRLTVL.

The V call is TRBV5-4, the J call TRBJ2-7; 8 bases agree with TRBD2. J lost 1 base, V lost 4 bases, and 4 bases had no gene match. The CDR3 length is 14 residues. CDR1 SGHNT and CDR2 YYREEE come from the germline V gene (reference sequence). CDR3 loop: CASSPGGGSYEQYF. CDR3 coding DNA: TGTGCCAGCAGCCCCGGGGGGGGGTCCTACGAGCAGTACTTC.

V gene TRBV15 combines with J gene TRBJ1-5; D gene uncertain. From germline, CDR1 is LNHNV and CDR2 YYDKDF (reference sequence). V lost 0 bases and J 0 bases, leaving 21 bases between the germline ends. CDR3 length equals 20 residues. The CDR3 DNA is TGTGCCACCAGCAGAGAGTTCCGGGGTGGTGGGCGATATAGCAATCAGCCCCAGCATTTT. Protein sequence: CATSREFRGGGRYSNQPQHF.

This chain links TRBV12-3 or TRBV12-4 with TRBJ1-2, with D possibly matching TRBD1 (5 bases). Trimming left V 3 bases short and J 4 bases short, with 9 bases between. CDR3 size: 13 residues. The DNA for the CDR3 is TGTGCCAGCAGTTTGGGGGGGACCTATGGCTACACCTTC. The encoded protein is CASSLGGTYGYTF.

The rearrangement uses TRBV11-2 and TRBJ1-4; 10 bases agree with TRBD1. The CDR3 runs 15 residues. Trimming removed 5 bases from V and 1 base from J; junction bases left unmatched: 1. Per the germline V gene, CDR1 is SGHAT and CDR2 is FQNNGV. The CDR3 spells CASSRTGGTNEKLFF. CDR3 nucleotide sequence: TGTGCCAGCAGCCGGACAGGGGGAACTAATGAAAAACTGTTTTTT. Combining the CDR3 with reference TRBV11-2 and TRBJ1-4 gives the whole variable domain EAGVAQSPRYKIIEKRQSVAFWCNPISGHATLYWYQQILGQGPKLLIQFQNNGVVDDSQLPKDRFSAERLKGVDSTLKIQPAKLEDSAVYLCASSRTGGTNEKLFFGSGTQLSVL.

The rearrangement joins TRBV7-3 to TRBJ2-2, with TRBD2 matching 8 bases. The CDR3 has 16 residues. With 1 base clipped from V and 5 bases from J, the junction kept 6 bases outside the gene matches. CDR1 is SGHTA and CDR2 is FQGTGA in the germline V gene. This CDR3 reads CASSLIAGGGTGELFF. CDR3 DNA: TGTGCCAGCAGCTTAATTGCGGGAGGAGGTACCGGGGAGCTGTTTTTT.

This rearrangement joins TRBV6-5 to TRBJ1-1; D gene ambiguous. V lost 3 bases to trimming and J lost 5 bases, with 16 bases between them. The CDR3 loop spans 15 amino acids. CDR1 is MNHEY and CDR2 is SVGAGI in the germline V gene. CDR3 DNA: TGTGCCAGCAGTTATCGTCGGGAAGGCGTAACTGAAGCTTTCTTT. It encodes CASSYRREGVTEAFF.

This clone was detected only once. The chain is built from TRBV5-1 and TRBJ2-7; TRBD2 is a possible D gene (5 bases). The V gene's germline CDR1 is SGHRS and CDR2 YFSETQ. The germline V and J ends were trimmed by 5 bases and 0 bases, with 12 bases remaining between them. The CDR3 contains 14 residues. The CDR3 bases are TGCGCCAGCAGTCTAGCAGAGTCCTCCTACGAGCAGTACTTC. Translation gives CASSLAESSYEQYF.

The rearrangement uses TRBV24-1 and TRBJ2-3, with a possible D match to TRBD2 (5 bases). Trimming cost V 0 bases and J 4 bases, with 7 bases left between them. Germline CDR1 KGHDR, CDR2 SFDVKD. This CDR3 has 14 residues. The DNA for the CDR3 is TGTGCCACCAGTGATTTGGCTAGCCCAGATACGCAGTATTTT. Its translation: CATSDLASPDTQYF.